Listed below are T cell receptor beta chains from one sample, sequenced in a study of blood T cell repertoires in COVID-19. Clones were sequenced by immunoSEQ multiplex PCR, and TCRdb holds only the in-frame ones, with some missing. The repertoire holds 340,000 or so clones, 65% to 90% seen once, with roughly 4% in the top ten. Sequencing used PBMCs or T cells enriched from blood (not recorded which). Receptors originate from a woman in her forties with acute COVID-19. Both conserved end residues are part of each CDR3. D genes are given only for firm matches. Not all rows give a size; the values are once, few, many and, for expanded clones, a class.

v_call	j_call	d_call	clone_size	cdr3_nt	cdr3_aa
TRBV6-1	TRBJ1-4	TRBD1	.	TGTGCCAGCAGTGACCTAACAGGGGCTGAAAAACTGTTTTTT	CASSDLTGAEKLFF
TRBV5-1	TRBJ1-6	TRBD1	.	TGCGCCAGCAGCCCAGGACAGGGGGCTTCACCCCTCCACTTT	CASSPGQGASPLHF
TRBV9	TRBJ1-2	.	.	TGTGCCAGCAGCCCGTATCCCGACTCAGCGGGCGATGGCTACACCTTC	CASSPYPDSAGDGYTF
TRBV7-9	TRBJ2-2	.	.	TGTGCCAGCAGCTTCCTAACAGTGGACACCGGGGAGCTGTTTTTT	CASSFLTVDTGELFF
TRBV2	TRBJ2-7	TRBD1	.	TGTGCCAGCAGCGACAGGGCCCCCTACGAGCAGTACTTC	CASSDRAPYEQYF
TRBV19	TRBJ1-2	TRBD1	.	TGTGCCAGTAGCCCGGCCGGGACAGGGGGCGCTTATGGCTACACCTTC	CASSPAGTGGAYGYTF
TRBV21-1	TRBJ1-1	.	.	TGTGCCAGCAGCAAAGGGCGTGAGAAGGGGATGATGAACACTGAAGCTTTCTTT	CASSKGREKGMMNTEAFF
TRBV4-3	TRBJ1-1	.	.	TGCGCCAGCAGCCAAGATACACAGGGAAGCGCTGAAGCTTTCTTT	CASSQDTQGSAEAFF
TRBV7-9	TRBJ1-2	.	.	TGTGCCAGCAGCCCTGGACAGAACAACTATGGCTACACCTTC	CASSPGQNNYGYTF
TRBV14	TRBJ2-1	.	.	TGTGCCAGCAGCCAAGGGGCGCCTTCAGGATACAATGAGCAGTTCTTC	CASSQGAPSGYNEQFF
TRBV21-1	TRBJ1-5	.	.	TGTGCCAGCACCCCGGACAGGGGAAACAATCAGCCCCAGCATTTT	CASTPDRGNNQPQHF
TRBV19	TRBJ2-1	.	.	TGTGCCAGTGTTCCGGGACTGGACTACAATGAGCAGTTCTTC	CASVPGLDYNEQFF
TRBV7-2	TRBJ1-4	.	few	TGTGCCTCCTCACGGGGGGGGTTTAATGAAAAACTGTTTTTT	CASSRGGFNEKLFF
TRBV28	TRBJ2-7	.	.	TGTGCCACCCAGGACTACGAGCAGTACTTC	CATQDYEQYF
TRBV5-8	TRBJ2-1	.	.	TGTGCCAGCAGCTTGGGAGGGTATAGCTACAATGAGCAGTTCTTC	CASSLGGYSYNEQFF
TRBV5-6	TRBJ1-2	.	once	TGTGCCAGCAGCTTCGCTCGACTGAACTTGGGCACCTTC	CASSFARLNLGTF
TRBV15	TRBJ1-5	TRBD1	.	TGTGCCACCAGCAGGGACAGGGGGCGTTTTCAGCCCCAGCATTTT	CATSRDRGRFQPQHF